This note documents a single T cell receptor beta chain sequence. Antigen specificity is unknown. Using immunoSEQ multiplex PCR, the repertoire was profiled, and TCRdb retains in-frame clones only, with some absent. Here the sample spans 80,000 to 100,000 clones, roughly three quarters being singletons. V was cut by 3 bases and J by 4 bases, with 13 bases left in between. The CDR3 is 14 residues long. The germline CDR1 and CDR2 sequences are MDHEN and SYDVKM. This sample stems from a study of shared clonotypes between healthy human individuals. Study results and limitations: The small donor group covered limited genetic and exposure diversity.

This chain joins TRBV28 and TRBJ2-7; D is uncertain. Sample: memory CD8+ T cells sorted from blood. The subset here: CD45RO+ cells pooled with CCR7-negative TemRA cells. The receptor's source is a man aged 25-45 years in good health. Here the CDR3 reads CASSFRRGNYEQYF. CDR3 coding DNA: TGTGCCAGCAGTTTTCGCAGAGGAAATTACGAGCAGTACTTC. Variable domain in full (rest from reference TRBV28 and TRBJ2-7): DVKVTQSSRYLVKRTGEKVFLECVQDMDHENMFWYRQDPGLGLRLIYFSYDVKMKEKGDIPEGYSVSREKKERFSLILESASTNQTSMYLCASSFRRGNYEQYFGPGTRLTVT.